Sequencing of this T cell receptor beta chain was carried out in a study of Tregs in tolerant kidney transplant recipients. After removal of 10 bases from V and 6 bases from J, the junction contained 11 bases not matched to a gene. This CDR3 contains 14 residues. The germline V gene has CDR1 SNHLY and CDR2 FYNNEI. Here immunoSEQ multiplex PCR was the method, and the copy in TCRdb shows in-frame clones only, minus some. Of about 50,000 clones in the sample, approximately 90% were seen once. About this clone itself: Antigen specificity is unknown.

Study-level results: Tolerant patients' donor-specific Tregs expanded beyond overall Tregs, suggesting antigen-driven growth. Nucleotide sequences could not be compared across some patients' samples due to primer changes.

The nonmyeloablative bone marrow transplants came from related graft donors, with transient mixed chimerism. The chain links TRBV2 to TRBJ2-1; 8 bases are shared with TRBD2. The sequence was collected from a human patient who received a combined kidney and bone marrow transplant. The graft donor may have contributed some T cells. Material: CD8+ T cells from blood (PBMCs), obtained 12 months after the transplant. DNA of the CDR3: TGTGCCACCCTTACCAGCGGGGGAAGCAATGAGCAGTTCTTC. This translates into CATLTSGGSNEQFF. The full variable domain, rest sourced from reference TRBV2 and TRBJ2-1, is EPEVTQTPSHQVTQMGQEVILRCVPISNHLYFYWYRQILGQKVEFLVSFYNNEISEKSEIFDDQFSVERPDGSNFTLKIRSTKLEDSAMYFCATLTSGGSNEQFFGPGTRLTVL.